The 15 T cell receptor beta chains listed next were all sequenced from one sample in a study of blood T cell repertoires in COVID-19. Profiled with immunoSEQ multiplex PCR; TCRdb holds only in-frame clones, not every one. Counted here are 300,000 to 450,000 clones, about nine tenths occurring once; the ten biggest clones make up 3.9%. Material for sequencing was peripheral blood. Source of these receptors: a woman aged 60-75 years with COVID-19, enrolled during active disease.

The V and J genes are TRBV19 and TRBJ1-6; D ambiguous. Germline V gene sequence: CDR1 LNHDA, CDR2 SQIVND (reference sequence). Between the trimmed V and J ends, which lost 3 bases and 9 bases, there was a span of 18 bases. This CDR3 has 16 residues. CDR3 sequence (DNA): TGTGCCAGTAGTATCCCCCGGGGTGCCGGGAGTTCACCCCTCCACTTT. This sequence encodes CASSIPRGAGSSPLHF.

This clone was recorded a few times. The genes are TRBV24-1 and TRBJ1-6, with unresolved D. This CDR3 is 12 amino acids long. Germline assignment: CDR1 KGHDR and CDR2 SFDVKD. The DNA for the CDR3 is TGTCCAGTCCCTCCATGGAGGTCACCCCTCCACTTT. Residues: CPVPPWRSPLHF.

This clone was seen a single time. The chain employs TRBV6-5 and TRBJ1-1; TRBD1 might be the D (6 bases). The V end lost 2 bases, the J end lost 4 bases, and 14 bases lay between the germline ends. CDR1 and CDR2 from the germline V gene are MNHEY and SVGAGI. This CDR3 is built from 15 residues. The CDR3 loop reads CASSYASGGATEAFF. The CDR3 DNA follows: TGTGCCAGCAGTTACGCTAGTGGGGGCGCCACTGAAGCTTTCTTT.

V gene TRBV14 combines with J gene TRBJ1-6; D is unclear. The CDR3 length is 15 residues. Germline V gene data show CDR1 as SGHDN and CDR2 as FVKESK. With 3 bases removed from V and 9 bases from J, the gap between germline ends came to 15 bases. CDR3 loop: CASSQSGLVGSPLHF. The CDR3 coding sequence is TGTGCCAGCAGCCAGTCCGGGTTAGTCGGTTCACCCCTCCACTTT. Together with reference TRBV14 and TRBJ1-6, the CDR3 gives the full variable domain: EAGVTQFPSHSVIEKGQTVTLRCDPISGHDNLYWYRRVMGKEIKFLLHFVKESKQDESGMPNNRFLAERTGGTYSTLKVQPAELEDSGVYFCASSQSGLVGSPLHFGNGTRLTVT.

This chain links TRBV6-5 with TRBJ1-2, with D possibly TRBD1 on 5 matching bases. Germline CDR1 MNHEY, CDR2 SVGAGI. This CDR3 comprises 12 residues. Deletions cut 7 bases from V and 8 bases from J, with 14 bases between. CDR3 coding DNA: TGTGCCAGCAACGGCAGGGATGAGGGCTACACCTTC. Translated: CASNGRDEGYTF.

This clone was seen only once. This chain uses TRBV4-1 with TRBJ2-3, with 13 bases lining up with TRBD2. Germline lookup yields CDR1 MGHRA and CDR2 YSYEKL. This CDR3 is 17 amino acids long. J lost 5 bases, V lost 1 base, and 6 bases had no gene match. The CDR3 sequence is CASSQVGTSGTGDTQYF. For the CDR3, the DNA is TGCGCCAGCAGCCAAGTGGGGACTAGCGGGACTGGAGATACGCAGTATTTT.

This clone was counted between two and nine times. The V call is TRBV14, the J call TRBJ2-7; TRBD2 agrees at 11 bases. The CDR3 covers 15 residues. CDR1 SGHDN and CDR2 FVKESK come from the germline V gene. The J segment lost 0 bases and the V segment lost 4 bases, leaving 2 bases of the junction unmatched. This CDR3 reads CASSRLAGGSYEQYF. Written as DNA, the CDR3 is TGTGCCAGCAGCCGCCTAGCGGGGGGCTCCTACGAGCAGTACTTC.

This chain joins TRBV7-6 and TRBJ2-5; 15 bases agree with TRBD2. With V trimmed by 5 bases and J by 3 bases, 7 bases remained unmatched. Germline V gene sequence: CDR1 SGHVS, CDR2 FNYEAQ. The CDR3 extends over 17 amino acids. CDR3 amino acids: CASSPGLAGGPEETQYF. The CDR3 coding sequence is TGTGCCAGCAGCCCAGGACTAGCGGGGGGGCCTGAAGAGACCCAGTACTTC.

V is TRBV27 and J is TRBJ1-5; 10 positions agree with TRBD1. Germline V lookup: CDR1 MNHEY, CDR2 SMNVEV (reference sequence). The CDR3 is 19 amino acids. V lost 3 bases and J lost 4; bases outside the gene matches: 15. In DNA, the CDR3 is TGTGCCAGCAGTTTTTTGACGGGGGGACAGGGGCAAATAAATCAGCCCCAGCATTTT. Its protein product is CASSFLTGGQGQINQPQHF.

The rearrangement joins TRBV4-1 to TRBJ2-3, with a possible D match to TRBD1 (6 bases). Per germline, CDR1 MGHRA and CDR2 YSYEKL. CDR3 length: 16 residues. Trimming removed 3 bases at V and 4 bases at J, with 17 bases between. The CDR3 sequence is CASSQKGHSRADTQYF. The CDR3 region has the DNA TGCGCCAGCAGCCAGAAGGGACACAGCAGGGCAGATACGCAGTATTTT.

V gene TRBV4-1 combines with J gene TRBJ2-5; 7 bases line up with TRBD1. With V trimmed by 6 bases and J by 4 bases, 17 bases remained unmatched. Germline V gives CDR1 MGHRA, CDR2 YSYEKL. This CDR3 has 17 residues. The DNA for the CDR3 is TGCGCCAGCAGACAGGCAGGGAACAGGGGATTATCAGAGACCCAGTACTTC. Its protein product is CASRQAGNRGLSETQYF.

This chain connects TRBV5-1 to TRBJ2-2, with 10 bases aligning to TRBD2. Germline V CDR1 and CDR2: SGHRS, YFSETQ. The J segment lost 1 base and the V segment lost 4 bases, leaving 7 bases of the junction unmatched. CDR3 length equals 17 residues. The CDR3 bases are TGCGCCAGCAGCCCGCGGGAGCGGGGGGGGAACACCGGGGAGCTGTTTTTT. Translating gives CASSPRERGGNTGELFF.

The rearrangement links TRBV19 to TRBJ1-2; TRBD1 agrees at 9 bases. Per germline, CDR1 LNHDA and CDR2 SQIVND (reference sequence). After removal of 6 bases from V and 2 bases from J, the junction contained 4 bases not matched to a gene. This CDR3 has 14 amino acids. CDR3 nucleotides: TGTGCCAGTAGCCGGGACAGGGCCAACTATGGCTACACCTTC. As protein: CASSRDRANYGYTF.

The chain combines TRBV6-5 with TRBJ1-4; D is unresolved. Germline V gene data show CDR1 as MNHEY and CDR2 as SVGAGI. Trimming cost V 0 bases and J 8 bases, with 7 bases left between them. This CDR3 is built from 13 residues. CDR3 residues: CASSYSGFEKLFF. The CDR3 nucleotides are TGTGCCAGCAGTTACTCGGGCTTCGAAAAACTGTTTTTT.

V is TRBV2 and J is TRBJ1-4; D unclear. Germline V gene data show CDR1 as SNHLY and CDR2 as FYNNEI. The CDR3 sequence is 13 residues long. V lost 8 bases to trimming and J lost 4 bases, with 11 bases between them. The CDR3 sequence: CASQAYDNEKLFF. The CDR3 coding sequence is TGTGCCAGCCAGGCTTACGATAATGAAAAACTGTTTTTT.